The clone carrying this T cell receptor (beta chain) was observed many times. The source of the sample is a study of blood T cell repertoires in COVID-19. On the study more broadly: Whether acute or convalescent, the COVID-19 samples came from the United States, Italy and Spain. Nucleic acid was either cDNA or gDNA, and it came from T cells, B-cell-depleted T cells, or PBMCs.

Trimming removed 6 bases at V and 1 base at J, with 8 bases between. This CDR3 has 13 residues. Looked up from germline, CDR1 is MRHNA and CDR2 is SNTAGT. In the original workflow: Researchers report that nucleated cell counts were estimated from reference gene primer amplification. The data were produced by immunoSEQ multiplex PCR, yet TCRdb's version contains in-frame clones alone and is incomplete. The D gene and trimming were derived from the DNA, and the V and J assignments and clone size from that table. The sample contains roughly 150,000 clones, around nine tenths of which appear only once. The sequenced sample consisted of peripheral blood. The sequence was obtained from a man aged 45-65 years who had recovered from COVID-19. The J gene is TRBJ2-3, the V gene TRBV6-4, with D hard to call. The CDR3 DNA reads TGTGCCAGCAGCCCCCAGGGCACAGATACGCAGTATTTT. Its translation: CASSPQGTDTQYF.